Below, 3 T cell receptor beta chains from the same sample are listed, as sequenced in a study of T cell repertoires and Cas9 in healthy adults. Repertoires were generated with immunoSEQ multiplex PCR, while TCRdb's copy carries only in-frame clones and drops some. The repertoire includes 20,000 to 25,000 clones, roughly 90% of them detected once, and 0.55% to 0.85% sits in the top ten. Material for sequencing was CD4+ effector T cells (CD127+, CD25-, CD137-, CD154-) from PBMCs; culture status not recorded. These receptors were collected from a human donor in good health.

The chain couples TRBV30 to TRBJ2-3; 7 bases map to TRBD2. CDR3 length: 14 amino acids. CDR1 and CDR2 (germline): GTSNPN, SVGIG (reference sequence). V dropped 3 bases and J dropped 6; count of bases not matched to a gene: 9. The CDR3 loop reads CAWRRAGRGDTQYF. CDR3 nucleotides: TGTGCCTGGAGGAGAGCGGGGCGGGGGGATACGCAGTATTTT.

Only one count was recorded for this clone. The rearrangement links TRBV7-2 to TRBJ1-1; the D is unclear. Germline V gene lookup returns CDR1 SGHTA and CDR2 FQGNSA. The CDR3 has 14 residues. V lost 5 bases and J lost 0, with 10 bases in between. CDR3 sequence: CASSRLLMNTEAFF. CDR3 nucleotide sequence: TGTGCCAGCAGCCGCCTATTGATGAACACTGAAGCTTTCTTT.

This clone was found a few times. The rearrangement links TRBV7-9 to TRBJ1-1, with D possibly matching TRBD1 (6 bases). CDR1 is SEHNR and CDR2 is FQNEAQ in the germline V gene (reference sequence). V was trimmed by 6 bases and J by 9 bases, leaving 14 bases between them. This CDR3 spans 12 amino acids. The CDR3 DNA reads TGTGCCAGCAGACAGGGCGGGAGGAAAGCTTTCTTT. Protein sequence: CASRQGGRKAFF.